This T cell receptor beta chain was identified during a study of T cell responses to AZD1222 COVID-19 vaccine. Study observations and caveats: White British people made up most donors, females outnumbered males, and clonal diversity was possibly underestimated. Across spike, vaccine-associated CD4 TCRs were found, dominant at 160-218 and 743-854.

Clones were read by immunoSEQ multiplex PCR, and TCRdb kept only the in-frame ones, dropping some. Of some 120,000 clones listed, 84% are singletons. About this clone: Its cognate antigen is unknown.

Between the trimmed V and J ends, which lost 3 bases and 8 bases, there was a span of 16 bases. The CDR3 has 15 amino acids. The germline gives CDR1 WNHNN, CDR2 SYGVQD (reference sequence). The V and J genes are TRBV10-1 and TRBJ1-4; D gene uncertain. Here the sequenced sample was peripheral blood, taken 28 days after the second AZD1222 dose. The sequence was obtained from an adult who received the AZD1222 COVID-19 vaccine. The CDR3 coding sequence is TGCGCCAGCAGTGATAGCACAGCGGACCCCGAAAAACTGTTTTTT. This gives the protein CASSDSTADPEKLFF.